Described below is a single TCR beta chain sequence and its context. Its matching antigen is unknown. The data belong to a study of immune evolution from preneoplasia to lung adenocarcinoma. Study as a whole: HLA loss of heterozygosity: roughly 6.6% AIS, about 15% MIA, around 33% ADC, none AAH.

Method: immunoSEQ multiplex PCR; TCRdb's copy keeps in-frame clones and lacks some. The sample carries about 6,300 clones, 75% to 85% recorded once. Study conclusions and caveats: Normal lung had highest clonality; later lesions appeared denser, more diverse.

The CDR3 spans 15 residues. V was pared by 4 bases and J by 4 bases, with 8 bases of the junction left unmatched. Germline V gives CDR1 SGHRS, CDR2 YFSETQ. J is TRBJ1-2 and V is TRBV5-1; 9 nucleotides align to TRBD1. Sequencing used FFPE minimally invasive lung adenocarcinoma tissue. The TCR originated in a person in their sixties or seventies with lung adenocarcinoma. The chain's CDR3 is CASSPSGTGSYGYTF. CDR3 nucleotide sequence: TGCGCCAGCAGCCCTTCAGGGACAGGGTCCTATGGCTACACCTTC.